This T cell receptor (beta chain) is drawn from a study of shared clonotypes between healthy human individuals. General study findings and limits: Clonotype sharing among the donors was expected to vary with sequencing depth.

This clone has a count of ten or more. Its antigen remains unidentified. The same CDR3 arises from other DNA sequences in this sample as well. In the original workflow: Filtering differed since immunoSEQ provided only junctions, with no quality scores. Produced via immunoSEQ multiplex PCR; TCRdb's table is partial and in-frame only. For V, J and clone size, that table is used; D and trimming come from the DNA. This table has about 710,000 clones, around three quarters appearing once. Germline V gene sequence: CDR1 LNHDA, CDR2 SQIVND (reference sequence). The CDR3 length is 13 residues. The V end was cut by 5 bases, the J end by 7 bases, with 11 bases between.

The sample taken for sequencing was memory CD4+ T cells sorted from blood. Specified subset: CD45RA-negative fraction. This TCR derives from a young woman in good health. The V call is TRBV19, the J call TRBJ2-2, with D maybe TRBD1 (6 bases). The chain's CDR3 is CASSVQGNGELFF. In nucleotides, the CDR3 is TGTGCCAGTAGTGTCCAGGGGAACGGGGAGCTGTTTTTT. Full variable domain (missing parts from reference TRBV19 and TRBJ2-2): DGGITQSPKYLFRKEGQNVTLSCEQNLNHDAMYWYRQDPGQGLRLIYYSQIVNDFQKGDIAEGYSVSREKKESFPLTVTSAQKNPTAFYLCASSVQGNGELFFGEGSRLTVL.